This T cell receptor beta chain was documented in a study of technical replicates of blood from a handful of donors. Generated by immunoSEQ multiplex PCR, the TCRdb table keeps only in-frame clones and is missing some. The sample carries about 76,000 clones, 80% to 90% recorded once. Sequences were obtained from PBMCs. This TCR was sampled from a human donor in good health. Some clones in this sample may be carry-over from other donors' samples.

CDR3 amino acids: CASTPVGGSSSTDTQYF. CDR3 nucleotides: TGTGCCAGCACCCCCGTGGGGGGGAGTTCTAGCACAGATACGCAGTATTTT. V usage is TRBV11-2 and J usage is TRBJ2-3; 7 positions agree with TRBD2. Germline CDR1 is SGHAT and CDR2 is FQNNGV. The junction had 13 bases not matched to a gene; V was cut back by 7 bases and J by 0 bases. CDR3 length: 17 residues.